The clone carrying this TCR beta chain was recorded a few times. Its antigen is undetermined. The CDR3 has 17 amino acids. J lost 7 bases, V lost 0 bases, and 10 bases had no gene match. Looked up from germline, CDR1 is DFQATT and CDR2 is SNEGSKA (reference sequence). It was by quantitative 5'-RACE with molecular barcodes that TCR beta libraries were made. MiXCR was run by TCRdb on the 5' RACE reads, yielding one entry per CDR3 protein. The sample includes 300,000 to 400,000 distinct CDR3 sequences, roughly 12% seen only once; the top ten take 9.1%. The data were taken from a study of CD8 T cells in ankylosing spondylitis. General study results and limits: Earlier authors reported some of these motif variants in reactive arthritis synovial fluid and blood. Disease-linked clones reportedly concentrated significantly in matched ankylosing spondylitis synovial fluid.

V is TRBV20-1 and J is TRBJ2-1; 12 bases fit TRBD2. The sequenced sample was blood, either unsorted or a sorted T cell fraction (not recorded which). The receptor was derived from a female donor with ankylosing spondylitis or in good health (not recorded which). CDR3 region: CSARDLAGGPVDNEQFF. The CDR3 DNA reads TGCAGTGCTAGAGATCTAGCGGGGGGGCCGGTTGATAATGAGCAGTTCTTC.